This T cell receptor beta chain was documented in a study of regulatory T cells in long-lasting Graves disease. Study-wide results and caveats: Between persistent patients, roughly 2,600 public clonotypes were shared, exceeding the 966 shared between new patients. Newly diagnosed Graves' patients had higher TCR diversity than persistent ones. With a small sample size, accuracy may have been reduced.

Construction of TCR beta libraries relied on iRepertoire HTBI primers and on Arm-PCR targeting CDR3 regions. TCRdb re-called the multiplex PCR reads through MiXCR, storing one row per CDR3 protein. The data show fewer than 350,000 distinct CDR3 sequences, roughly 18% seen once. Comments on this clonotype: Its matching antigen is unknown. A read error is possible here, since a much larger clone lies one base away.

The time point is: newly diagnosed GD, antithyroid drugs for less than 3 months. Extracted PBMC RNA gave rise to the TCR library. Patients came through an endocrinology department, and that department was in Xi'an, China. The CDR3 length is 16 residues. Germline CDR1 is SEHNR and CDR2 is FQNEAQ (reference sequence). The chain joins TRBV7-9 to TRBJ2-3; 11 bases map to TRBD2. The sequenced sample was peripheral blood mononuclear cells (PBMCs), obtained at new diagnosis, from a patient treated with antithyroid drugs. The receptor's source is a female donor with Graves disease. The DNA of the CDR3 is TGTGCCAACAGCGGAAGACTAGCGGGAAGCACAGATACGCAGTATTTT. As protein: CANSGRLAGSTDTQYF.